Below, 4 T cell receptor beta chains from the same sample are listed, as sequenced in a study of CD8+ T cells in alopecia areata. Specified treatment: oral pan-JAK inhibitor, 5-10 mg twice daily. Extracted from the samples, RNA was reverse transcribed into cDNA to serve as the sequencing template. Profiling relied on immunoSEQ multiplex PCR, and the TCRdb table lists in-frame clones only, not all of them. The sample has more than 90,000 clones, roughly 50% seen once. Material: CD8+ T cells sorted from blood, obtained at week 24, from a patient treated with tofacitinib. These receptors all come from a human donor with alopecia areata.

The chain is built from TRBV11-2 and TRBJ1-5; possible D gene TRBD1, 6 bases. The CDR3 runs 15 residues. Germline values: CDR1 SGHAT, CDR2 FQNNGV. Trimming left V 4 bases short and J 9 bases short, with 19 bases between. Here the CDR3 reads CASSSDRPASSPQHF. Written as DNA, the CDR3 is TGTGCCAGCAGCTCGGACAGACCTGCTTCTTCGCCCCAGCATTTT.

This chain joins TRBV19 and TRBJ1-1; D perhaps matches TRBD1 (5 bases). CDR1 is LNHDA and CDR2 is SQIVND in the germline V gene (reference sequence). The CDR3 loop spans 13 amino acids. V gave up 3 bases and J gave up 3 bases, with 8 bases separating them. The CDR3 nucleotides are TGTGCCAGTAGTATGGGGGGAGACACTGAAGCTTTCTTT. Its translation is CASSMGGDTEAFF.

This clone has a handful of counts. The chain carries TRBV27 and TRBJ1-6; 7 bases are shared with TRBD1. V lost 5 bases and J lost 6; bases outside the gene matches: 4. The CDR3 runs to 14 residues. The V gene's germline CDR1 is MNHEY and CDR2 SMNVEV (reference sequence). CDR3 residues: CASSPTGSNSPLHF. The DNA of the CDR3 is TGTGCCAGCAGTCCGACAGGGAGTAATTCACCCCTCCACTTT.

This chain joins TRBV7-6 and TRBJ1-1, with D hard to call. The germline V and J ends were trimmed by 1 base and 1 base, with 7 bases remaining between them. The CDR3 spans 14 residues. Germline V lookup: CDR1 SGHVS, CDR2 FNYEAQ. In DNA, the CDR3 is TGTGCCAGCAGCTTAGAGGCGGCGAACACTGAAGCTTTCTTT. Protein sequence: CASSLEAANTEAFF.